This TCR beta chain was profiled in a study of T cells after somatic rescue of genetic block. This clone was seen a single time. Germline lookup yields CDR1 SNHLY and CDR2 FYNNEI. V dropped 7 bases and J dropped 6 bases, with 17 bases sitting between them. The CDR3 spans 14 residues. The method was immunoSEQ multiplex PCR; TCRdb's version includes in-frame clones alone and lacks a portion of them. The data contain under 15,000 clones, roughly 73% of them singletons. Specimen: peripheral blood mononuclear cells (PBMCs). J is TRBJ2-3 and V is TRBV2, with D maybe TRBD2 (7 bases). The clonotype originates from a boy younger than 18. CDR3 DNA: TGTGCCAGCAACGGAGGGGGGGCCGGGGATACGCAGTATTTT. It specifies CASNGGGAGDTQYF. Full variable domain (missing parts from reference TRBV2 and TRBJ2-3): EPEVTQTPSHQVTQMGQEVILRCVPISNHLYFYWYRQILGQKVEFLVSFYNNEISEKSEIFDDQFSVERPDGSNFTLKIRSTKLEDSAMYFCASNGGGAGDTQYFGPGTRLTVL.